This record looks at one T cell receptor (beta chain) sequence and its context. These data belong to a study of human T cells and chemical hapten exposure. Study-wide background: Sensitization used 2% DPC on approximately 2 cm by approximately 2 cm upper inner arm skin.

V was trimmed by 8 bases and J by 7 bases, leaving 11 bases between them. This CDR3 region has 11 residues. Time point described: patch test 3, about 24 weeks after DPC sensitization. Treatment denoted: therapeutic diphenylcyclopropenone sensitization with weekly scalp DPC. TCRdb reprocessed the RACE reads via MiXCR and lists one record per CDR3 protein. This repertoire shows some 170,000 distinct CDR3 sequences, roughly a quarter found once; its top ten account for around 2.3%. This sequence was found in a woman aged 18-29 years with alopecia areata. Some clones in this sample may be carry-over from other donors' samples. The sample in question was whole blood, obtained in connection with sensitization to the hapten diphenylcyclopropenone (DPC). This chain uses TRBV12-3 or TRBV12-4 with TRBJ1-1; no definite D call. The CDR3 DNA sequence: TGTGCCAGCGGGAGCTCGGGTGAAGCTTTCTTT. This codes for CASGSSGEAFF.